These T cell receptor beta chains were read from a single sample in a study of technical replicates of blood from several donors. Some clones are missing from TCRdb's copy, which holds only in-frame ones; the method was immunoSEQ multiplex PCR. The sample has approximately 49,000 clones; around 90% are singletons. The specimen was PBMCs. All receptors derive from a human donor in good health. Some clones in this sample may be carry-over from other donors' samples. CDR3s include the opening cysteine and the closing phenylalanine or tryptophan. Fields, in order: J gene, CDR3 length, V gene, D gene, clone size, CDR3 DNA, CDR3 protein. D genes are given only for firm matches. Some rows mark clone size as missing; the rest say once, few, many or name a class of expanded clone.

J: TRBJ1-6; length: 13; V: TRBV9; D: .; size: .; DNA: TGTGCCAGCAGCGTAGTAGGGGATTCACCCCTCCACTTT; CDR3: CASSVVGDSPLHF
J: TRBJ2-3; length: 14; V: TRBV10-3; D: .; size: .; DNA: TGTGCCATCAGGACCTTCGGGGGGCTAGATACGCAGTATTTT; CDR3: CAIRTFGGLDTQYF
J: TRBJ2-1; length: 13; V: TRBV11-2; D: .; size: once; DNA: TGTGCCAGCAGCTTAGAGCCCGCAGGTGAGCAGTTCTTC; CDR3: CASSLEPAGEQFF
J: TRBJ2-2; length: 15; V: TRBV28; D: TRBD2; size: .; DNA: TGTGCCAGCAGTCCACTAGCGGGATCTGGAGGGGAGCTGTTTTTT; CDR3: CASSPLAGSGGELFF
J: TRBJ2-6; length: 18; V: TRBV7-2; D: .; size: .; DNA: TGTGCCAGCAGCTTAGTCGGGACACTTTCAAAGGGGGCCAACGTCCTGACTTTC; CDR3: CASSLVGTLSKGANVLTF
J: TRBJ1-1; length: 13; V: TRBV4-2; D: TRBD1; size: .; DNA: TGTGCCAGCAGCCAAGATTCAGGGGGAACGGCTTTCTTT; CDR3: CASSQDSGGTAFF
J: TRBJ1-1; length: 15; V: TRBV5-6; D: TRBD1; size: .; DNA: TGTGCCAGCAGCACCGGGACAGGAGGGAACACTGAAGCTTTCTTT; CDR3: CASSTGTGGNTEAFF
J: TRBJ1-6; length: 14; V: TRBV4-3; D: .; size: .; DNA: TGCGCCAGCAGCCAAGGGGGCGCTCCTTCACCCCTCCACTTT; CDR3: CASSQGGAPSPLHF
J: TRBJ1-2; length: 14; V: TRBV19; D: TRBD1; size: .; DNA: TGTGCCAGTAGATCGACAGGGGGAGGTTATGGCTACACCTTC; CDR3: CASRSTGGGYGYTF
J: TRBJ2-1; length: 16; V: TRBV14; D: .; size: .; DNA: TGTGCCAGCAGCCAAGGAGGGGACACAACATACAATGAGCAGTTCTTC; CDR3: CASSQGGDTTYNEQFF
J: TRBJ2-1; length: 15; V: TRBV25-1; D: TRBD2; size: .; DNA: TGTGCCAGCAGTCCCCCTGCGGGAGGCTACAATGAGCAGTTCTTC; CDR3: CASSPPAGGYNEQFF
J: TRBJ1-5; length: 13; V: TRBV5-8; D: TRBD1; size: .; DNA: TGTGCCAGCCAAGGGACAGCTAATCAGCCCCAGCATTTT; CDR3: CASQGTANQPQHF
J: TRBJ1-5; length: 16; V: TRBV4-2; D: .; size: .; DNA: TGTGCCAGCAGCCAAGATACATCAGTAAGCAATCAGCCCCAGCATTTT; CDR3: CASSQDTSVSNQPQHF
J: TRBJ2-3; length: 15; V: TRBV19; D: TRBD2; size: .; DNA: TGTGCCAGTAGTCCCCTGGAACTAGCGGCAGATACGCAGTATTTT; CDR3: CASSPLELAADTQYF
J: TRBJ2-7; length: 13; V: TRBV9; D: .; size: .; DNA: TGTGCCAGCAGCGGTTACAGGTCCTACGAGCAGTACTTC; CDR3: CASSGYRSYEQYF
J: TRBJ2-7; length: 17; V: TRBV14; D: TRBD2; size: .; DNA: TGTGCCAGCAGCCCCTCGGTGGTAGTCGGGGGGAGTTACGAGCAGTACTTC; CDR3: CASSPSVVVGGSYEQYF
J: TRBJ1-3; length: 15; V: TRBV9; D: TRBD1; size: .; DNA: TGTGCCAGCTCCCCGCGACAGGGTGGAGGAAACACCATATATTTT; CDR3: CASSPRQGGGNTIYF
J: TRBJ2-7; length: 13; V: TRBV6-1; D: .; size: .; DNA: TGTGCCAGCAGTGAAGGAGGGACCTACGAGCAGTACTTC; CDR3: CASSEGGTYEQYF
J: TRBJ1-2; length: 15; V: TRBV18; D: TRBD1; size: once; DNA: TGTGCCAGCTCACCCCCGATAGACAGGGGTCGTGGCTACACCTTC; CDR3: CASSPPIDRGRGYTF
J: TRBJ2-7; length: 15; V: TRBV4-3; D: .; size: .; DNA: TGCGCCAGCAGCCAAGAAGCTTTCGGAGGGTACGAGCAGTACTTC; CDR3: CASSQEAFGGYEQYF
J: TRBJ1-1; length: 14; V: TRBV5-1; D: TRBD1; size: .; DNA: TGCGCCAGCAGCACGGGACAGGCGAACACTGAAGCTTTCTTT; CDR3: CASSTGQANTEAFF
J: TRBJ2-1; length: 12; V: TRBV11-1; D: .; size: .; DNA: TGTGCCAGCAGCTCTTCAGGGCTTGAGCAGTTCTTC; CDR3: CASSSSGLEQFF
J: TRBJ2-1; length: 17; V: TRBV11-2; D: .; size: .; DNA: TGTGCCAGCAGCTTTCCTAAGCTAGCTGCTTCCTACAATGAGCAGTTCTTC; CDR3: CASSFPKLAASYNEQFF
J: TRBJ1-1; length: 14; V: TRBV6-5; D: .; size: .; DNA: TGTGCCAGCACCCCGGGGACACCTAACACTGAAGCTTTCTTT; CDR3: CASTPGTPNTEAFF
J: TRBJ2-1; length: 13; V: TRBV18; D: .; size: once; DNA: TGTGCCAGCTCACCACTTCAGGACACAGAGCAGTTCTTC; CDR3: CASSPLQDTEQFF
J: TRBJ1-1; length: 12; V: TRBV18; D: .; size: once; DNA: TGTGCCAGCTCACCGAAGGGGACTGAAGCTTTCTTT; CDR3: CASSPKGTEAFF
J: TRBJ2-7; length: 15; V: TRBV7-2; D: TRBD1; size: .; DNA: TGTGCCAGCAGCTATCCTGACAGGGGAACATACGAGCAGTACTTC; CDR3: CASSYPDRGTYEQYF
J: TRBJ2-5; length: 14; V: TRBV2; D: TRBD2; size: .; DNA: TGTGCCAGCAGTGCACTAGCGGGAGGAGAGACCCAGTACTTC; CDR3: CASSALAGGETQYF
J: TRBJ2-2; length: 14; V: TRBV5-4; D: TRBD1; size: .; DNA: TGTGCCAGCTCTCGACAGGGTAACACCGGGGAGCTGTTTTTT; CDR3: CASSRQGNTGELFF
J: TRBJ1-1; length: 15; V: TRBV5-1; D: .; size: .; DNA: TGCGCCAGCAGCCCCTCCCGTAATAGGAACACTGAAGCTTTCTTT; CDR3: CASSPSRNRNTEAFF
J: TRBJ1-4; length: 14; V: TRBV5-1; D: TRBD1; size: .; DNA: TGCGCCAGCAGCAAGGACAGGAGTAATGAAAAACTGTTTTTT; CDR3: CASSKDRSNEKLFF
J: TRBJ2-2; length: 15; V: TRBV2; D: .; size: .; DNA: TGTGCCAGCAGTGCTTCACTAGCTGGGACCGGGGAGCTGTTTTTT; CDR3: CASSASLAGTGELFF
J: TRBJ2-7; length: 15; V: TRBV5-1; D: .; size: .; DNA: TGCGCCAGCAGCTTGGTTAACGTCAGGGTGAACGAGCAGTACTTC; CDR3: CASSLVNVRVNEQYF
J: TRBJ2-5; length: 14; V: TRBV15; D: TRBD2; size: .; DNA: TGTGCCACCAGCGAGTGGACTAGGACAGAGACCCAGTACTTC; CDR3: CATSEWTRTETQYF
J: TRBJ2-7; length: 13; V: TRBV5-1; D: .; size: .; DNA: TGCGCCAGCAACCAGGGGGGTACCTACGAGCAGTACTTC; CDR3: CASNQGGTYEQYF
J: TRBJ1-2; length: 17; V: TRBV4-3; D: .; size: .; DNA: TGCGCCAGCAGCCAAGATCGGTACAGCTCCTCAAACTATGGCTACACCTTC; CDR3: CASSQDRYSSSNYGYTF
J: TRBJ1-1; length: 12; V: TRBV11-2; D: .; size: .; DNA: TGTGCCAGTGGCGGGGGAGGCACTGAAGCTTTCTTT; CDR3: CASGGGGTEAFF
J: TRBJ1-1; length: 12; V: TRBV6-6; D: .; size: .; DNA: TGTGCCAGCAAAGAGGGGAACACTGAAGCTTTCTTT; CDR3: CASKEGNTEAFF
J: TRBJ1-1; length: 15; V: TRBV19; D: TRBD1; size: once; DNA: TGTGCCAGTAGTCCATGGGACAGCTTGAACACTGAAGCTTTCTTT; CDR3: CASSPWDSLNTEAFF
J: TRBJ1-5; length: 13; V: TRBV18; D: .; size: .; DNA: TGTGCCAGCTCACCCGACATCAATCAGCCCCAGCATTTT; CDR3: CASSPDINQPQHF
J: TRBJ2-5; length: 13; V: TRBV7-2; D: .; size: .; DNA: TGTGCCAGCAGCCGGACTTACCAAGAGACCCAGTACTTC; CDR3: CASSRTYQETQYF
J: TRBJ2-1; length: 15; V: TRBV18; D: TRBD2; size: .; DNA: TGTGCCAGCTCACCACCGGGAGGGGCCTACAATGAGCAGTTCTTC; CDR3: CASSPPGGAYNEQFF
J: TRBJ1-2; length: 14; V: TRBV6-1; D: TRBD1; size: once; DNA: TGTGCCAGCAGTGAGCTAGGAGGGGGCGGTGGCTACACCTTC; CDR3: CASSELGGGGGYTF
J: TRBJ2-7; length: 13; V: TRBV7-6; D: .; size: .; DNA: TGTGCCAGCAGCTTGGGGGGAATGGGCGAGCAGTACTTC; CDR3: CASSLGGMGEQYF
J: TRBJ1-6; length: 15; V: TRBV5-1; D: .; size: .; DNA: TGCGCCAGCAGCTCCGACAGCTCCTATAATTCACCCCTCCACTTT; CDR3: CASSSDSSYNSPLHF
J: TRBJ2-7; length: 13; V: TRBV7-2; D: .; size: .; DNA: TGTGCCAGCAGCGACGGGACAAACTACGAGCAGTACTTC; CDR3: CASSDGTNYEQYF
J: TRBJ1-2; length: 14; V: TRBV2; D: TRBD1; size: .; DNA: TGTGCCAGCAGCGCGCGGACAGGCGGGGATCCCCATACCTTC; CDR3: CASSARTGGDPHTF
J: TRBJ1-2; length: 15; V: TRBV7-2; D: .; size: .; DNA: TGTGCCAGCAGCTTAGAACAGGGTCTTAACTATGGCTACACCTTC; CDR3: CASSLEQGLNYGYTF
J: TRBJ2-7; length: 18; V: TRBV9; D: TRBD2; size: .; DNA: TGTGCCAGCAGCGTAGGCCCGAAACTAGCGGGGAAAACCTACGAGCAGTACTTC; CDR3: CASSVGPKLAGKTYEQYF
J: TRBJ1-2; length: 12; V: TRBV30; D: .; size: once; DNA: TGTGCCTGGGAGGAGGGGTCCTTTGGCTACACCTTC; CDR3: CAWEEGSFGYTF
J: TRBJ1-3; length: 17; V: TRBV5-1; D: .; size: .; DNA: TGCGCCAGCAGCACAGGAGTTCGGGGGTTCTCTGGAAACACCATATATTTT; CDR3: CASSTGVRGFSGNTIYF
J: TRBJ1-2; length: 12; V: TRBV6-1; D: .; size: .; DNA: TGTGCCAGCAGTCAGGGAAACTATGGCTACACCTTC; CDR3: CASSQGNYGYTF
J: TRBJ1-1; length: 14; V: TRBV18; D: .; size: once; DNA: TGTGCCAGCTCACTATCCGTAAGAGGAACTGAAGCTTTCTTT; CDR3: CASSLSVRGTEAFF
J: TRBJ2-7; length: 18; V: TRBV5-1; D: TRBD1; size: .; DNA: TGCGCCAGCAGCTTGGTACCCAACCCCCGGGACAGTAACTACGAGCAGTACTTC; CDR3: CASSLVPNPRDSNYEQYF
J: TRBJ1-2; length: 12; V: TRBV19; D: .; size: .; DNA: TGTGCCAGTAGGACAGACACCTATGGCTACACCTTC; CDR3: CASRTDTYGYTF
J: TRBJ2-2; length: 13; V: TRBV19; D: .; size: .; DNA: TGTGCCAGTAGTATAGTTACTACCGGGGAGCTGTTTTTT; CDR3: CASSIVTTGELFF